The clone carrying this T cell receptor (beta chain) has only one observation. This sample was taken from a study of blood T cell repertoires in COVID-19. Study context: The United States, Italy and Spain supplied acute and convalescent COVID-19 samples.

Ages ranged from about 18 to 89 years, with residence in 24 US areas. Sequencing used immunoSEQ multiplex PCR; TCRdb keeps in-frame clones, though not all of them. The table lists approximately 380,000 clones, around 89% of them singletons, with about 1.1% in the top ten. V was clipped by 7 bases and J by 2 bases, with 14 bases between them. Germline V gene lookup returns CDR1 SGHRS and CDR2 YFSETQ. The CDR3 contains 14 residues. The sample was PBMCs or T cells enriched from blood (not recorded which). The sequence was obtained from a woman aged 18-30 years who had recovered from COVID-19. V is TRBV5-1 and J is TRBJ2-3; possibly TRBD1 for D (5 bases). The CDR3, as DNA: TGCGCCAGCTCGAGGACACCTACCACAGATACGCAGTATTTT. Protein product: CASSRTPTTDTQYF.